Sequencing of this TCR beta chain was carried out in a study of cytomegalovirus exposure and HLA in healthy donors. Turning to the study itself: Within the Caucasian-associated ancestry cluster were roughly 81% of the approximately 400 genotyped donors.

Notes on the study in general: In all likelihood, a cluster of highly shared sequence variants was a sequencing artifact. It emerged from a later analysis that several of the most significant clusters appeared to be linked to common viral pathogens. CMV serostatus was the sole immune exposure information available.

The PCR made use of 60 Vbeta and 13 Jbeta primers. Libraries were prepared by immunoSEQ multiplex PCR; TCRdb keeps only in-frame clonotypes and omits some of them. This sample has about 200,000 clones, with 75% to 90% found just once. Comments on this clone: The antigen is not known.

The sequence was obtained from a woman aged 25 to 39 in good health and CMV-seronegative. The sample was PBMCs.

In DNA form, the CDR3 reads TGTGCCAGCTCACCATCGGGCCCGGACAGGATGACCTACGAGCAGTACTTC. Translated, it gives CASSPSGPDRMTYEQYF. The rearrangement uses TRBV18 and TRBJ2-7, with TRBD1 matching over 7 bases. There are 17 residues in the CDR3. Trimming took 2 bases from V and 2 from J; bases not matched to a gene: 12. The germline V gene has CDR1 KGHSH and CDR2 LQKENI.